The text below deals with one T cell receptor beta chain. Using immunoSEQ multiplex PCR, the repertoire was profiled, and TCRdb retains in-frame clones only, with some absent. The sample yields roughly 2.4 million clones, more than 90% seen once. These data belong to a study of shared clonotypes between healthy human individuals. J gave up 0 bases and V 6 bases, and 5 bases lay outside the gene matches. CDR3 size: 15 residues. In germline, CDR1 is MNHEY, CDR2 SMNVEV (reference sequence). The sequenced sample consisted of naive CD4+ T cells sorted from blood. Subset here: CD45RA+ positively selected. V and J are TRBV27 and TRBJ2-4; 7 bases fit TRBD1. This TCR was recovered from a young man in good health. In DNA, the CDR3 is TGTGCCAGCAGAAGGGACAGAATAGCCAAAAACATTCAGTACTTC. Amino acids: CASRRDRIAKNIQYF.